Listed here are 11 T cell receptor beta chains from one sample, sequenced in a study of multiple sclerosis patients with progressive multifocal leukoencephalopathy. Noted time point: roughly 13 months of natalizumab therapy. Measured with immunoSEQ multiplex PCR; TCRdb has only the in-frame clones, and not every one. The repertoire has under 30,000 clones, around 89% of them found once; the top ten carry about 1.3%. Specimen: PBMCs, collected from a patient treated with natalizumab. The receptors originated from a human donor with multiple sclerosis.

V is TRBV14 and J is TRBJ1-2, with D perhaps TRBD1 (6 bases). This CDR3 has 16 amino acids. Germline V gene sequence: CDR1 SGHDN, CDR2 FVKESK. The germline V and J ends were trimmed by 1 base and 7 bases, with 19 bases remaining between them. CDR3 loop: CASSQVGGRGGGGYTF. The CDR3, as DNA: TGTGCCAGCAGCCAAGTAGGCGGCAGGGGAGGAGGTGGCTACACCTTC.

The chain has TRBV9 and TRBJ2-3, with D hard to call. Trimming pared 0 bases from V and 2 bases from J, leaving 10 bases between. The length of the CDR3 is 15 residues. The germline CDR1 and CDR2 sequences are SGDLS and YYNGEE. CDR3 sequence: CASSVDADNTDTQYF. Written as DNA, the CDR3 is TGTGCCAGCAGCGTAGACGCGGATAACACAGATACGCAGTATTTT.

This chain links TRBV5-1 with TRBJ2-7, with no clear D. This CDR3 has 14 amino acids. The V end was cut by 1 base, the J end by 1 base, with 9 bases between. Germline V gene lookup returns CDR1 SGHRS and CDR2 YFSETQ. CDR3 in DNA: TGCGCCAGCAGCTTGTCGGGTGCATCCTACGAGCAGTACTTC. This translates into CASSLSGASYEQYF.

The rearrangement joins TRBV6-5 to TRBJ1-1, with 10 bases fitting TRBD1. This CDR3 is 15 amino acids long. Germline V gene lookup returns CDR1 MNHEY and CDR2 SVGAGI. The ends lost 0 bases at V and 5 bases at J; junction bases unmatched: 3. The CDR3 spells CASSYSRDRGTEAFF. CDR3 coding DNA: TGTGCCAGCAGTTACTCGAGGGACAGGGGAACTGAAGCTTTCTTT.

This chain connects TRBV10-2 to TRBJ2-1, with 11 bases matching TRBD1. From germline, CDR1 is WSHSY and CDR2 SAAADI. CDR3 size: 15 residues. Germline trimming cut 4 bases from V and 5 bases from J; bases unmatched to any gene: 4. The CDR3 DNA reads as TGCGCCAGCAGTGGTGGGGACAGGGGGAACAATGAGCAGTTCTTC. It encodes CASSGGDRGNNEQFF.

The chain recombines TRBV2 with TRBJ1-3; 8 bases are a match to TRBD1. J gave up 4 bases and V 5 bases, and 7 bases lay outside the gene matches. Germline CDR1 reads SNHLY; CDR2 reads FYNNEI. The CDR3 contains 15 residues. The CDR3 nucleotides are TGTGCCAGCAGTCCCCCAGGGGGCATCGGAAACACCATATATTTT. Translating it yields CASSPPGGIGNTIYF.

The gene calls are TRBV10-3 and TRBJ2-1, with 10 positions matching TRBD2. With 4 bases clipped from V and 6 bases from J, the junction kept 6 bases outside the gene matches. The V gene's germline CDR1 is ENHRY and CDR2 SYGVKD. The CDR3 runs to 15 residues. CDR3 sequence reads: CAISGLAGGINEQFF. For the CDR3, the DNA is TGTGCCATCAGTGGGTTAGCGGGGGGCATCAATGAGCAGTTCTTC.

The V call is TRBV27, the J call TRBJ2-7, with D perhaps being TRBD1 or TRBD2 (5 bases each). The V gene lost 5 bases and the J gene lost 6 bases, with 23 bases spanning the gap. CDR1 and CDR2 (germline): MNHEY, SMNVEV (reference sequence). This CDR3 has 16 residues. The CDR3 reads CASSLNPSRGWGEQYF. The CDR3 DNA reads as TGTGCCAGCAGTCTCAATCCGTCGAGGGGTTGGGGCGAGCAGTACTTC.

The rearrangement uses TRBV19 and TRBJ2-1, with a possible D match to TRBD2 (7 bases). This CDR3 region has 15 residues. V was clipped by 9 bases and J by 2 bases, with 17 bases between them. The germline gives CDR1 LNHDA, CDR2 SQIVND (reference sequence). CDR3: CASHLLGGAYNEQFF. The CDR3 region has the DNA TGTGCCAGCCACCTCTTAGGGGGGGCCTACAATGAGCAGTTCTTC.

V usage is TRBV7-2 and J usage is TRBJ1-2; TRBD1 matches 9 bases. Unmatched junction bases numbered 9, after V lost 5 bases and J lost 8 bases. Germline assignment: CDR1 SGHTA and CDR2 FQGNSA. The CDR3 has 14 amino acids. DNA of the CDR3: TGTGCCAGCAGCCAGGACAGGGGCGGCGGAGGCTACACCTTC. Its translation: CASSQDRGGGGYTF.

V usage is TRBV2 and J usage is TRBJ2-1, with D hard to call. The CDR3 extends over 14 amino acids. Germline lookup yields CDR1 SNHLY and CDR2 FYNNEI. The V end lost 7 bases, the J end lost 9 bases, and 19 bases lay between the germline ends. CDR3 in amino acids: CASTRSPTVGEQFF. The CDR3 DNA sequence: TGTGCCAGCACCCGAAGTCCTACAGTTGGTGAGCAGTTCTTC.